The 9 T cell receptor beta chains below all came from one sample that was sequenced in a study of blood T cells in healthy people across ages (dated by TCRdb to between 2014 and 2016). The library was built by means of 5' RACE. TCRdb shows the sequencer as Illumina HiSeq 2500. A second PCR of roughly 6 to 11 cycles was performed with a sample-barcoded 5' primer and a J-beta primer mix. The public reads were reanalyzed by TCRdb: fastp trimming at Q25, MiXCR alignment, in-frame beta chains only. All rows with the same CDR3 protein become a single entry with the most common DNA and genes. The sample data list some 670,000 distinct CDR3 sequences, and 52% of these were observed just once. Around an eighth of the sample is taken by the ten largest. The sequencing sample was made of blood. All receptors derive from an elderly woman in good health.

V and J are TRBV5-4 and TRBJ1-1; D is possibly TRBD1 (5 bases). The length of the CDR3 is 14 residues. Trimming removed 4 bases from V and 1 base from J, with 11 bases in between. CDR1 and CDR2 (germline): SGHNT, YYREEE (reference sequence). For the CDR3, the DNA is TGTGCCAGCAGCGGGGGACGGAGGAACACTGAAGCTTTCTTT. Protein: CASSGGRRNTEAFF. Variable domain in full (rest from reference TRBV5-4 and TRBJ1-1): ETGVTQSPTHLIKTRGQQVTLRCSSQSGHNTVSWYQQALGQGPQFIFQYYREEENGRGNFPPRFSGLQFPNYSSELNVNALELDDSALYLCASSGGRRNTEAFFGQGTRLTVV.

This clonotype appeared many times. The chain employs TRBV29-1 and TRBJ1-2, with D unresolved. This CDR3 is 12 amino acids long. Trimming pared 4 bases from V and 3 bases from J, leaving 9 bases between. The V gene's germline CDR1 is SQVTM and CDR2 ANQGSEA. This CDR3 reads CSVVRFYYGYTF. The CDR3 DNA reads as TGCAGCGTTGTCAGGTTCTACTATGGCTACACCTTC.

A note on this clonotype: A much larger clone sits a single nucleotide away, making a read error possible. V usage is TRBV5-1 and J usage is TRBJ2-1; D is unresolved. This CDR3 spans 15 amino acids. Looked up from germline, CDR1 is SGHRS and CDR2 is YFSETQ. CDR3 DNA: TGCGCCAGCAGCTTGGATCCCGCCGACGACAATGACCAGTTCTTC. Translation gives CASSLDPADDNDQFF.

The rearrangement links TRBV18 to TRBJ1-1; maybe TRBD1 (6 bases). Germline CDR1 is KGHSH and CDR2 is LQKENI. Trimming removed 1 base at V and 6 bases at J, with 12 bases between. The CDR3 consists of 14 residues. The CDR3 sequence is CASSPLPRQAEAFF. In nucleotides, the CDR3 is TGTGCCAGCTCACCACTTCCCAGACAGGCTGAAGCTTTCTTT.

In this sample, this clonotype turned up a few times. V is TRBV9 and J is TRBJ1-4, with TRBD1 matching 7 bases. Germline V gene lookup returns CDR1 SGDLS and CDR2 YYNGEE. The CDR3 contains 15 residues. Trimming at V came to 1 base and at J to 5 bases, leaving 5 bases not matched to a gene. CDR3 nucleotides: TGTGCCAGCAGCGTAACGACAGGGACCAATGAAAAACTGTTTTTT. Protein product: CASSVTTGTNEKLFF. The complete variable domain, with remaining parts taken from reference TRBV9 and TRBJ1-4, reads DSGVTQTPKHLITATGQRVTLRCSPRSGDLSVYWYQQSLDQGLQFLIQYYNGEERAKGNILERFSAQQFPDLHSELNLSSLELGDSALYFCASSVTTGTNEKLFFGSGTQLSVL.

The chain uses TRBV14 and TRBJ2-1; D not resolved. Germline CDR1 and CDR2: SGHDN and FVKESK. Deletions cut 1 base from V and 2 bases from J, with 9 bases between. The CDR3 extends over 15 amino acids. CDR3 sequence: CASSQVRNTYNEQFF. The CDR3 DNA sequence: TGTGCCAGCAGCCAAGTGAGGAATACCTACAATGAGCAGTTCTTC.

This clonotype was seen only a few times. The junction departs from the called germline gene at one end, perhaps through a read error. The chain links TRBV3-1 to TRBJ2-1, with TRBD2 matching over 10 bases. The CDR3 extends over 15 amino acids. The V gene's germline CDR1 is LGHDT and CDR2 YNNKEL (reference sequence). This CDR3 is CASSQGLAAHNEQFF. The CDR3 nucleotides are TGTGCCAGCAGTCAAGGACTAGCGGCACACAATGAGCAGTTCTTC.

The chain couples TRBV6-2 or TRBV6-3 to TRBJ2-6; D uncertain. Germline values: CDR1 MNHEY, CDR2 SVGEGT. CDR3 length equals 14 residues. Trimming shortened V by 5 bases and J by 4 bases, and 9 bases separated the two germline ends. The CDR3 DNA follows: TGTGCCAGCAGTGGTTCTATGGGGGCCAACGTCCTGACTTTC. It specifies CASSGSMGANVLTF.

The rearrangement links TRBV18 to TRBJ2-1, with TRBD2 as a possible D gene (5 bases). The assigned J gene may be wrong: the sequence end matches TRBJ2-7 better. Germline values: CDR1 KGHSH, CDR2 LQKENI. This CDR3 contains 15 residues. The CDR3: CASSPPTTRYNEQYF. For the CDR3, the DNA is TGTGCCAGCTCACCACCCACTACTAGATACAATGAGCAGTACTTC.